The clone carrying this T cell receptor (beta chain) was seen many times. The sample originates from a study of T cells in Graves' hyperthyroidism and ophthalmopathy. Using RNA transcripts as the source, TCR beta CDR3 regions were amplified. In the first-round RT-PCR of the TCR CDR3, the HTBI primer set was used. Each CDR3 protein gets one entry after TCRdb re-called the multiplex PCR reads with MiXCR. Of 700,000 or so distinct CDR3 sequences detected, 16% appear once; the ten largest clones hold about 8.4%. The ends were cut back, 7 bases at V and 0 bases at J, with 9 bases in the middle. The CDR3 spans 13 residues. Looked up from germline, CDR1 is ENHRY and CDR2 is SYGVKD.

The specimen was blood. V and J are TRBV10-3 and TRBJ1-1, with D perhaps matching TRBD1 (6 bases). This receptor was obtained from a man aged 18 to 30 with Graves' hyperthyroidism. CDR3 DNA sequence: TGTGCCATCAAACGGGACATGAACACTGAAGCTTTCTTT. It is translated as CAIKRDMNTEAFF.